Listed below are T cell receptor beta chains from one sample, sequenced in a study of vaccination effects on CD4 cells after COVID-19. These receptors lack a known antigen. Generated by immunoSEQ multiplex PCR, the TCRdb table keeps only in-frame clones and is missing some. Seen here are around 56,000 clones, about 74% observed once, and the top ten hold 3%. Sequencing used CD4+ T cells from PBMCs cultured without peptide, obtained before COVID-19 vaccination. The receptors stem from a human donor who received a COVID-19 vaccine. CDR3s include the opening cysteine and the closing phenylalanine or tryptophan. A D gene is named only where the DNA matches it firmly. Size tells how often a clone was seen (once, few, many) or the class of an expanded clone, and some rows leave it out.

abundance	d_gene	v_gene	j_gene	CDR3aa	CDR3nt
NA	NA	TRBV4-1	TRBJ1-2	CASSQGGNYGYTF	TGCGCCAGCAGCCAGGGTGGAAACTATGGCTACACCTTC
NA	NA	TRBV19	TRBJ1-2	CASSIDGRYGYTF	TGTGCCAGTAGTATAGACGGTCGCTATGGCTACACCTTC
few	NA	TRBV6-6	TRBJ1-6	CASSYPNDGNPSPLHF	TGTGCCAGCAGTTACCCTAATGATGGAAACCCATCGCCCCTCCACTTT
NA	TRBD1	TRBV3-1/TRBV3-2	TRBJ2-3	CASSQGDRGPDTQYF	TGTGCCAGCAGCCAAGGGGACAGGGGGCCAGATACGCAGTATTTT
few	NA	TRBV5-1	TRBJ1-6	CASSRRQDGNSPLHF	TGCGCCAGCAGCAGAAGACAGGACGGCAATTCACCCCTCCACTTT
few	NA	TRBV7-3	TRBJ1-5	CASSLDSNQPQHF	TGTGCCAGCAGCTTAGACAGCAATCAGCCCCAGCATTTT
NA	NA	TRBV11-2	TRBJ2-2	CASRRGGNTGELFF	TGTGCCAGCAGGAGGGGGGGGAACACCGGGGAGCTGTTTTTT
NA	NA	TRBV2	TRBJ1-5	CASSPGQNQPQHF	TGTGCCAGCAGTCCGGGACAAAATCAGCCCCAGCATTTT
NA	NA	TRBV5-1	TRBJ1-1	CASSPFVLNTEAFF	TGCGCCAGCAGCCCGTTCGTCTTGAACACTGAAGCTTTCTTT
NA	NA	TRBV5-1	TRBJ2-5	CASSWGGPGETQYF	TGCGCCAGCAGCTGGGGGGGCCCAGGAGAGACCCAGTACTTC
NA	TRBD2	TRBV18	TRBJ2-3	CASSPTNGLAGGTDTQYF	TGTGCCAGCTCACCTACTAACGGACTAGCGGGGGGCACAGATACGCAGTATTTT
NA	TRBD1	TRBV4-1	TRBJ1-6	CASSPQGTSNSPLHF	TGCGCCAGCAGCCCACAGGGGACGAGCAATTCACCCCTCCACTTT
few	NA	TRBV14	TRBJ1-1	CASSPEVRGTEAFF	TGTGCCAGCAGCCCGGAGGTGAGGGGCACTGAAGCTTTCTTT
NA	NA	TRBV12-5	TRBJ2-1	CASGWPGPIYAEQFF	TGTGCTAGTGGTTGGCCGGGACCCATCTACGCTGAGCAGTTCTTC
NA	NA	TRBV28	TRBJ1-1	CASSGSGVANTEAFF	TGTGCCAGCAGTGGCTCGGGGGTGGCGAACACTGAAGCTTTCTTT
NA	TRBD1	TRBV15	TRBJ2-1	CATSRDWQGAYNEQFF	TGTGCCACCAGCAGAGATTGGCAGGGGGCTTACAATGAGCAGTTCTTC
few	NA	TRBV18	TRBJ1-3	CASSPTTLGGSSGNTIYF	TGTGCCAGCTCACCTACGACTCTAGGCGGCTCCTCTGGAAACACCATATATTTT
NA	NA	TRBV28	TRBJ2-5	CASSLQGRETQYF	TGTGCCAGCAGTTTACAGGGGCGCGAGACCCAGTACTTC
NA	TRBD2	TRBV5-4	TRBJ2-3	CASSPRGGVTDTQYF	TGTGCCAGCAGCCCCCGGGGGGGCGTGACAGATACGCAGTATTTT
NA	NA	TRBV6-6	TRBJ2-5	CASSYWSSGETQYF	TGTGCCAGCAGTTACTGGTCGTCGGGAGAGACCCAGTACTTC
few	TRBD1	TRBV4-1	TRBJ1-6	CASSQVTGANSPLHF	TGCGCCAGCAGCCAAGTGACAGGGGCTAATTCACCCCTCCACTTT
NA	NA	TRBV9	TRBJ1-4	CASSEGPATNEKLFF	TGTGCCAGCAGCGAGGGGCCCGCAACTAATGAAAAACTGTTTTTT
NA	TRBD1	TRBV11-3	TRBJ2-5	CASSSGQGVVETQYF	TGTGCCAGCAGTTCGGGACAGGGGGTTGTAGAGACCCAGTACTTC
NA	NA	TRBV10-1	TRBJ2-1	CASSKDTEQFF	TGCGCCAGCAGTAAAGACACTGAGCAGTTCTTC
NA	TRBD1	TRBV15	TRBJ2-5	CATSRMDRGPSTQYF	TGTGCCACCAGCAGGATGGACAGGGGGCCTAGTACCCAGTACTTC
once	NA	TRBV18	TRBJ2-3	CASSPNAGDTQYF	TGTGCCAGCTCACCGAACGCTGGCGATACGCAGTATTTT
NA	TRBD1	TRBV29-1	TRBJ2-5	CSATTGGLETQYF	TGCAGCGCAACCACAGGGGGCTTGGAGACCCAGTACTTC
NA	TRBD1	TRBV7-3	TRBJ1-1	CASSLRQGLEAFF	TGTGCCAGCAGCTTGCGACAGGGCCTAGAAGCTTTCTTT
few	NA	TRBV5-1	TRBJ1-1	CATGREGPEAFF	TGCGCCACCGGCAGGGAGGGACCTGAAGCTTTCTTT
NA	NA	TRBV30	TRBJ2-5	CAWSSGRAAGETQYF	TGTGCCTGGAGCTCCGGCAGGGCTGCCGGAGAGACCCAGTACTTC
NA	TRBD2	TRBV6-4	TRBJ2-5	CASSDPWTSQETQYF	TGTGCCAGCAGTGACCCTTGGACTAGCCAAGAGACCCAGTACTTC
NA	NA	TRBV5-5	TRBJ2-3	CASSFSTDTQYF	TGTGCCAGCAGCTTTTCCACAGATACGCAGTATTTT
NA	NA	TRBV6-2/TRBV6-3	TRBJ1-1	CASSYSSRAANTEAFF	TGTGCCAGCAGTTACTCGAGCAGGGCGGCGAACACTGAAGCTTTCTTT
NA	TRBD1	TRBV6-5	TRBJ1-4	CASRAQGAINEKLFF	TGTGCCAGCAGGGCACAGGGGGCTATTAATGAAAAACTGTTTTTT
NA	NA	TRBV6-5	TRBJ2-2	CASRRDLAGELFF	TGTGCCAGCAGAAGGGACTTAGCCGGGGAGCTGTTTTTT
NA	NA	TRBV19	TRBJ1-2	CASRQGVANYGYTF	TGTGCCAGTAGGCAGGGCGTAGCTAACTATGGCTACACCTTC
NA	TRBD1	TRBV10-1	TRBJ2-1	CASSLDRGWDNEQFF	TGCGCCAGCAGTCTCGACAGGGGATGGGACAATGAGCAGTTCTTC
NA	TRBD2	TRBV2	TRBJ2-3	CASSVDGGGVYVTQYF	TGTGCCAGCAGTGTTGATGGCGGGGGGGTCTACGTTACGCAGTATTTT
NA	TRBD1	TRBV3-1/TRBV3-2	TRBJ1-1	CASNDRGYTTEAFF	TGTGCCAGCAATGACAGGGGTTACACGACTGAAGCTTTCTTT
NA	NA	TRBV11-2	TRBJ1-2	CASSLVTGSANYGYTF	TGTGCCAGCAGCTTAGTGACGGGCTCCGCTAACTATGGCTACACCTTC
NA	TRBD2	TRBV14	TRBJ2-2	CASSQLERGPGELFF	TGTGCCAGCAGCCAGTTGGAGCGGGGCCCCGGGGAGCTGTTTTTT
NA	TRBD2	TRBV28	TRBJ2-5	CASSPLPRRGAGETQYF	TGTGCCAGCAGTCCTCTCCCCCGGCGGGGGGCGGGGGAGACCCAGTACTTC
NA	NA	TRBV29-1	TRBJ2-3	CSVELAAGYTDTQYF	TGCAGCGTTGAACTGGCGGCGGGGTACACAGATACGCAGTATTTT
once	NA	TRBV24-1	TRBJ2-3	CATSDFQTDTQYF	TGTGCCACCAGTGATTTCCAAACAGATACGCAGTATTTT
NA	NA	TRBV18	TRBJ1-2	CASSGEVGLNFYGYTF	TGTGCCAGCTCTGGGGAAGTGGGCCTCAACTTTTATGGCTACACCTTC
NA	NA	TRBV6-1	TRBJ2-1	CASSEGGGSSTNEQFF	TGTGCCAGCAGTGAAGGAGGGGGGTCATCGACCAATGAGCAGTTCTTC
NA	TRBD1	TRBV5-6	TRBJ1-2	CASSPDRGLSNYGYTF	TGTGCCAGCAGCCCGGACAGGGGGCTTTCGAACTATGGCTACACCTTC
NA	NA	TRBV9	TRBJ2-2	CASSVEGPYTGELFF	TGTGCCAGCAGCGTAGAAGGACCCTACACCGGGGAGCTGTTTTTT
NA	NA	TRBV18	TRBJ2-3	CASSRLPGGTDTQYF	TGTGCCAGCTCACGCCTCCCGGGGGGCACAGATACGCAGTATTTT
NA	NA	TRBV9	TRBJ1-1	CASSRDNTEAFF	TGTGCCAGCAGCCGCGATAACACTGAAGCTTTCTTT
NA	TRBD1	TRBV3-1/TRBV3-2	TRBJ2-5	CASSFSGTGLTQYF	TGTGCCAGCAGCTTCTCCGGGACAGGGTTAACCCAGTACTTC
NA	TRBD1	TRBV5-1	TRBJ2-1	CASSALLTGSSYNEQFF	TGCGCCAGCAGCGCGTTACTGACAGGGAGCTCCTACAATGAGCAGTTCTTC
few	TRBD1	TRBV29-1	TRBJ1-2	CSVDYRGNGYTF	TGCAGCGTTGATTACAGGGGGAATGGCTACACCTTC
NA	TRBD1	TRBV6-1	TRBJ1-2	CASSEARDRGDYGYTF	TGTGCCAGCAGTGAAGCGCGGGACAGGGGTGACTATGGCTACACCTTC
NA	TRBD2	TRBV5-5	TRBJ2-2	CASTSNSGGNTGELFF	TGTGCCAGCACCTCCAATAGCGGGGGAAACACCGGGGAGCTGTTTTTT
NA	TRBD1	TRBV4-1	TRBJ1-1	CASSPRDRGNTEAFF	TGCGCCAGCAGCCCCAGGGACAGGGGGAACACTGAAGCTTTCTTT
NA	NA	TRBV14	TRBJ2-1	CASSLGGVPNEQFF	TGTGCCAGCAGCCTCGGTGGCGTTCCCAATGAGCAGTTCTTC